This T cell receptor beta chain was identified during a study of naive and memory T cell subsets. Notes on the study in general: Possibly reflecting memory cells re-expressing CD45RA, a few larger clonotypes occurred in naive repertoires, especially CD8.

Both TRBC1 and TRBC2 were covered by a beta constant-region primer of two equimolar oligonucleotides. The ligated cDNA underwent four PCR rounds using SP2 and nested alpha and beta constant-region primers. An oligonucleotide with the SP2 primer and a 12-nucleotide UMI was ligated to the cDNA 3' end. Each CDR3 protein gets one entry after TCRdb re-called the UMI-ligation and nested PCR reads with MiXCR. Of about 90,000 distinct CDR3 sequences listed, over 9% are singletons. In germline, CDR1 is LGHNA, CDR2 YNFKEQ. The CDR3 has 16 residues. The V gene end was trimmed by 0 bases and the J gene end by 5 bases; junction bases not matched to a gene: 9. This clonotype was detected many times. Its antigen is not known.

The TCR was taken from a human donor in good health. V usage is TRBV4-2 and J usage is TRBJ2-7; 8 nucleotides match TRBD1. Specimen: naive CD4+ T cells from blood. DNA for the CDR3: TGTGCCAGCAGCCAAGATGGGACAGGAATCCGAAACGAGCAGTACTTC. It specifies CASSQDGTGIRNEQYF.